The 31 T cell receptor beta chains presented below share a single source sample, sequenced in a study of T cell changes during pregnancy in multiple sclerosis. Data came from immunoSEQ multiplex PCR; TCRdb stores just in-frame clones and leaves some out. The sample has about 38,000 clones, around nine tenths seen once. Specimen: CD4+ T cells from peripheral blood mononuclear cells, collected before pregnancy. Receptors originate from a female donor with multiple sclerosis, enrolled in a pregnancy study.

The V and J genes are TRBV27 and TRBJ2-7; D is possibly TRBD2 (7 bases). This CDR3 region has 14 residues. CDR1 is MNHEY, CDR2 SMNVEV, per germline (reference sequence). Trimming cost V 6 bases and J 2 bases, with 14 bases left between them. The chain's CDR3 is CASSPWGGPYEQYF. In DNA, the CDR3 is TGTGCCAGCAGCCCCTGGGGGGGGCCCTACGAGCAGTACTTC.

This chain joins TRBV15 and TRBJ1-5, with TRBD1 matching 8 bases. Looked up from germline, CDR1 is LNHNV and CDR2 is YYDKDF (reference sequence). Trimming cost V 3 bases and J 6 bases; bases outside gene matches: 4. CDR3 length equals 14 residues. CDR3 amino acids: CATSRAGGAQPQHF. The CDR3 nucleotides read TGTGCCACCAGCAGGGCAGGGGGCGCTCAGCCCCAGCATTTT. Full variable domain (missing parts from reference TRBV15 and TRBJ1-5): DAMVIQNPRYQVTQFGKPVTLSCSQTLNHNVMYWYQQKSSQAPKLLFHYYDKDFNNEADTPDNFQSRRPNTSFCFLDIRSPGLGDTAMYLCATSRAGGAQPQHFGDGTRLSIL.

The V and J genes are TRBV5-1 and TRBJ2-5; TRBD2 might be the D (5 bases). The ends were cut back, 0 bases at V and 7 bases at J, with 10 bases in the middle. CDR1 is SGHRS and CDR2 is YFSETQ in the germline V gene. The CDR3 runs to 13 residues. The CDR3 is CASSLDQSGTQYF. The CDR3 DNA is TGCGCCAGCAGCTTGGACCAGAGCGGGACCCAGTACTTC.

The CDR3: CASSELRGGVKLFF. The CDR3 bases are TGTGCCAGCAGTGAACTTAGGGGGGGGGTGAAACTGTTTTTT. The J gene is TRBJ1-4, the V gene TRBV2; the D gene is possibly TRBD1 (6 bases). This CDR3 has 14 residues. The V end lost 2 bases, the J end lost 11 bases, and 15 bases lay between the germline ends. Germline-derived CDR1 and CDR2 are SNHLY and FYNNEI. Based on the CDR3 plus reference TRBV2 and TRBJ1-4, the full variable domain is EPEVTQTPSHQVTQMGQEVILRCVPISNHLYFYWYRQILGQKVEFLVSFYNNEISEKSEIFDDQFSVERPDGSNFTLKIRSTKLEDSAMYFCASSELRGGVKLFFGSGTQLSVL.

This sequence joins TRBV7-6 and TRBJ1-3, with D uncertain. The V gene's germline CDR1 is SGHVS and CDR2 FNYEAQ. V lost 4 bases and J lost 3, with 19 bases in between. This CDR3 has 17 residues. The CDR3 loop is CASSSPGVAWGGNTIYF. CDR3 bases: TGTGCCAGCAGCTCACCCGGGGTGGCTTGGGGTGGAAACACCATATATTTT.

The chain uses TRBV7-2 and TRBJ1-6; possibly TRBD1 for D (5 bases). This CDR3 has 16 amino acids. The germline gives CDR1 SGHTA, CDR2 FQGNSA. Trimming took off 4 bases at V and 0 bases at J, with 10 bases between the two ends. The CDR3 reads CASSSSGLSYNSPLHF. The CDR3 nucleotides are TGTGCCAGCAGCTCCTCAGGGCTCTCCTATAATTCACCCCTCCACTTT. Drawing the rest from reference TRBV7-2 and TRBJ1-6, the complete variable domain is GAGVSQSPSNKVTEKGKDVELRCDPISGHTALYWYRQSLGQGLEFLIYFQGNSAPDKSGLPSDRFSAERTGGSVSTLTIQRTQQEDSAVYLCASSSSGLSYNSPLHFGNGTRLTVT.

The chain is built from TRBV29-1 and TRBJ1-2, with 9 nucleotides matching TRBD1. The junction had 3 bases not matched to a gene; V was cut back by 3 bases and J by 4 bases. The V gene's germline CDR1 is SQVTM and CDR2 ANQGSEA. This CDR3 region has 13 residues. CDR3 sequence (DNA): TGCAGCGTTGAGAAGGGACAGGGCTATGGCTACACCTTC. This encodes CSVEKGQGYGYTF.

This clone appeared a few times. The chain couples TRBV6-1 to TRBJ1-2; D is ambiguous. Looked up from germline, CDR1 is MNHNS and CDR2 is SASEGT. There are 14 residues in the CDR3. Trimming took off 2 bases at V and 1 base at J, with 8 bases between the two ends. The CDR3 nucleotides read TGTGCCAGCAGTGAAAATGGCCGTAACTATGGCTACACCTTC. This codes for CASSENGRNYGYTF.

Points on this clone: Compared with germline, one end of the junction differs, possibly owing to a read error. V gene TRBV11-2 combines with J gene TRBJ2-7; TRBD1 aligns across 7 bases. Germline lookup yields CDR1 SGHAT and CDR2 FQNNGV. The CDR3 consists of 15 residues. The CDR3 region is CASSSKADRAYGQYF. CDR3 nucleotides: TGTGCCAGCAGCTCCAAAGCCGACAGGGCATACGGGCAGTACTTC.

V usage is TRBV5-1 and J usage is TRBJ2-1; 9 bases are a match to TRBD1. CDR1 and CDR2 (germline): SGHRS, YFSETQ. The CDR3 loop spans 14 amino acids. The V segment lost 1 base and the J segment 7 bases; nucleotides outside the gene matches: 3. The CDR3 region has the DNA TGCGCCAGCAGCTTGTACGGGACAGGGAATGAGCAGTTCTTC. Residues: CASSLYGTGNEQFF.

The chain links TRBV5-1 to TRBJ1-2; D unresolved. This CDR3 region has 13 residues. V shed 0 bases and J shed 3 bases, with 6 bases lying between them. Looked up from germline, CDR1 is SGHRS and CDR2 is YFSETQ. The DNA for the CDR3 is TGCGCCAGCAGCTTGGGGAGCGACTATGGCTACACCTTC. Its translation is CASSLGSDYGYTF.

The CDR3 spells CASRHRTGGETQYF. CDR3 coding DNA: TGTGCCAGCAGACACCGGACAGGGGGAGAGACCCAGTACTTC. V gene TRBV2 combines with J gene TRBJ2-5; 10 bases align to TRBD1. The trim removed 6 bases at V and 4 bases at J, leaving 5 bases unmatched. Germline V lookup: CDR1 SNHLY, CDR2 FYNNEI. The CDR3 spans 14 residues.

The chain employs TRBV9 and TRBJ2-3, with 16 bases that match TRBD2. From germline, CDR1 is SGDLS and CDR2 YYNGEE. The CDR3 runs 18 residues. J gave up 0 bases and V 3 bases, and 4 bases lay outside the gene matches. CDR3 loop: CASSAGTSGGASTDTQYF. The CDR3, as DNA: TGTGCCAGCAGCGCCGGGACTAGCGGGGGGGCTAGCACAGATACGCAGTATTTT.

J is TRBJ2-7 and V is TRBV7-2; D unclear. CDR1 is SGHTA and CDR2 is FQGNSA in the germline V gene. The V end was cut by 1 base, the J end by 7 bases, with 11 bases between. CDR3 length equals 13 residues. CDR3 protein: CASSLVTLGEQYF. The CDR3 DNA reads TGTGCCAGCAGCTTAGTAACTCTCGGGGAGCAGTACTTC.

The genes are TRBV19 and TRBJ1-2; possible D gene TRBD1, 6 bases. The CDR3 spans 14 residues. The ends were cut back, 3 bases at V and 5 bases at J, with 13 bases in the middle. Germline V gives CDR1 LNHDA, CDR2 SQIVND (reference sequence). DNA for the CDR3: TGTGCCAGTAGTATCTCCAGGGGAGTTTATGGCTACACCTTC. Protein product: CASSISRGVYGYTF.

This chain uses TRBV6-5 with TRBJ1-1; possible D gene TRBD1, 6 bases. Germline assignment: CDR1 MNHEY and CDR2 SVGAGI. V dropped 10 bases and J dropped 1 base, with 16 bases sitting between them. The CDR3 is 14 amino acids. The CDR3 DNA reads TGTGCCACCCGACCCTCCAGGGGGAACACTGAAGCTTTCTTT. This encodes CATRPSRGNTEAFF.

The chain couples TRBV5-3 to TRBJ1-4; 12 nucleotides agree with TRBD1. TRBV5-3 is noted as an ORF with a role that remains uncertain. Trimming cost V 2 bases and J 8 bases; bases outside gene matches: 7. The CDR3 length is 16 residues. The CDR3 nucleotides read TGTGCCAGAAGCTTCTACGGGACAGGGGGCGACGAAAAACTGTTTTTT. It translates to CARSFYGTGGDEKLFF.

This chain links TRBV4-2 with TRBJ1-1; 10 positions agree with TRBD1. V trimming: 1 base; J trimming: 6 bases; junction bases outside the gene matches: 5. The CDR3 has 15 residues. The germline gives CDR1 LGHNA, CDR2 YNFKEQ. CDR3 residues: CASSQAGTGAAEAFF. The CDR3 nucleotides are TGTGCCAGCAGCCAAGCCGGGACAGGGGCAGCTGAAGCTTTCTTT.

The chain is built from TRBV19 and TRBJ2-7; weak D call: TRBD2 (7 bases). V shed 10 bases and J shed 3 bases, with 19 bases lying between them. The CDR3 runs 14 residues. The germline V gene has CDR1 LNHDA and CDR2 SQIVND (reference sequence). The DNA of the CDR3 is TGTGCCACGTCTTGGGGGGGGACAAGCTACGAGCAGTACTTC. Residues: CATSWGGTSYEQYF. Full variable domain (missing parts from reference TRBV19 and TRBJ2-7): DGGITQSPKYLFRKEGQNVTLSCEQNLNHDAMYWYRQDPGQGLRLIYYSQIVNDFQKGDIAEGYSVSREKKESFPLTVTSAQKNPTAFYLCATSWGGTSYEQYFGPGTRLTVT.

The chain joins TRBV5-1 to TRBJ2-1; D is undetermined. The length of the CDR3 is 15 residues. Per the germline V gene, CDR1 is SGHRS and CDR2 is YFSETQ. V shed 4 bases and J shed 0 bases, with 11 bases lying between them. The CDR3 DNA is TGCGCCAGCAGCCCTTTAATGAGCTCCTACAATGAGCAGTTCTTC. This gives the protein CASSPLMSSYNEQFF.

The chain links TRBV11-2 to TRBJ2-3, with 8 bases identical to TRBD2. This CDR3 spans 17 amino acids. J gave up 3 bases and V 3 bases, and 11 bases lay outside the gene matches. Looked up from germline, CDR1 is SGHAT and CDR2 is FQNNGV. The CDR3 protein is CASSFWNWTSTTDTQYF. The CDR3 DNA reads TGTGCCAGCAGCTTTTGGAACTGGACTAGCACGACAGATACGCAGTATTTT. The full variable domain, with the rest looked up from reference TRBV11-2 and TRBJ2-3, is EAGVAQSPRYKIIEKRQSVAFWCNPISGHATLYWYQQILGQGPKLLIQFQNNGVVDDSQLPKDRFSAERLKGVDSTLKIQPAKLEDSAVYLCASSFWNWTSTTDTQYFGPGTRLTVL.

V gene TRBV20-1 combines with J gene TRBJ2-7; 9 bases match TRBD1. The CDR3 spans 11 residues. CDR1 is DFQATT and CDR2 is SNEGSKA in the germline V gene (reference sequence). CDR3 protein: CRGDRDTEQYF. The CDR3 region has the DNA TGCAGGGGGGACAGGGACACCGAGCAGTACTTC.

This rearrangement joins TRBV6-6 to TRBJ1-1; D is undetermined. Germline CDR1 reads MNHNY; CDR2 reads SVGAGI (reference sequence). The CDR3 is 14 residues long. V was shortened by 2 bases and J by 2 bases, with 9 bases between the two germline ends. Here the CDR3 reads CASSYPTANTEAFF. The CDR3 region has the DNA TGTGCCAGCAGTTACCCTACTGCTAACACTGAAGCTTTCTTT.

The genes are TRBV18 and TRBJ1-2, with D possibly matching TRBD1 (6 bases). The CDR3 spans 13 residues. V was pared by 2 bases and J by 5 bases, with 9 bases between. CDR1 KGHSH and CDR2 LQKENI come from the germline V gene. The CDR3 DNA reads as TGTGCCAGCTCACCAGACAGGTTATATGGCTACACCTTC. Protein product: CASSPDRLYGYTF.

The rearrangement uses TRBV11-2 and TRBJ1-1, with D hard to call. Germline V gene sequence: CDR1 SGHAT, CDR2 FQNNGV. CDR3 length: 14 residues. Trimming cost V 0 bases and J 2 bases, with 7 bases left between them. The CDR3 DNA is TGTGCCAGCAGCTTAGATCCAGGAAACACTGAAGCTTTCTTT. This sequence encodes CASSLDPGNTEAFF.

Only a few counts were recorded for this clone. This chain uses TRBV9 with TRBJ2-7, with 7 bases identical to TRBD1. The germline V gene has CDR1 SGDLS and CDR2 YYNGEE. V gave up 3 bases and J gave up 3 bases; unmatched junction bases: 3. This CDR3 is built from 13 residues. The DNA for the CDR3 is TGTGCCAGCAGCGCGGCAGGGGGCTACGAGCAGTACTTC. Translation gives CASSAAGGYEQYF.

This clone was observed a few times. CDR3: CASSSDSNSYEQYF. CDR3 nucleotide sequence: TGCGCCAGCAGCTCGGACAGCAACTCCTACGAGCAGTACTTC. The chain is built from TRBV5-1 and TRBJ2-7; a weak D match, TRBD1 (6 bases). Deletions cut 3 bases from V and 0 bases from J, with 10 bases between. CDR3 length: 14 residues. Germline-derived CDR1 and CDR2 are SGHRS and YFSETQ.

The sample holds a few counts of this clone. V is TRBV7-9 and J is TRBJ1-1, with D unclear. Germline lookup yields CDR1 SEHNR and CDR2 FQNEAQ (reference sequence). Trimming left V 5 bases short and J 8 bases short, with 9 bases between. This CDR3 spans 11 amino acids. This CDR3 is CASSLGEEAFF. For the CDR3, the DNA is TGTGCCAGCAGCCTCGGGGAGGAAGCTTTCTTT.

The chain carries TRBV2 and TRBJ1-5; D perhaps matches TRBD1 (5 bases). Germline-derived CDR1 and CDR2 are SNHLY and FYNNEI. CDR3 length equals 13 residues. V dropped 7 bases and J dropped 4 bases, with 11 bases sitting between them. The CDR3 here is CASKGRGNQPQHF. The CDR3 bases are TGTGCCAGCAAGGGCCGGGGGAATCAGCCCCAGCATTTT.

In its sample, this clone was seen a few times. The rearrangement links TRBV15 to TRBJ2-2; no definite D call. Between the trimmed V and J ends, which lost 5 bases and 2 bases, there was a span of 6 bases. Germline V gives CDR1 LNHNV, CDR2 YYDKDF (reference sequence). This CDR3 contains 13 residues. CDR3 coding DNA: TGTGCCACCAGCCGCGGTAACACCGGGGAGCTGTTTTTT. Protein product: CATSRGNTGELFF.

This clone occurred a few times. This sequence joins TRBV10-3 and TRBJ1-6; 7 nucleotides agree with TRBD1. CDR1 and CDR2 from the germline V gene are ENHRY and SYGVKD. This CDR3 has 14 residues. Germline trimming cut 5 bases from V and 7 bases from J; bases unmatched to any gene: 5. CDR3 DNA: TGTGCCATCAGTATAGACAGGGTGAATTCACCCCTCCACTTT. It yields the protein CAISIDRVNSPLHF.